This T cell receptor (beta chain) was recovered during a study of blood T cell repertoires in COVID-19. With 5 bases clipped from V and 4 bases from J, the junction kept 7 bases outside the gene matches. The germline V gene has CDR1 MDHEN and CDR2 SYDVKM. The CDR3 is 15 amino acids. Sequenced by immunoSEQ multiplex PCR; TCRdb stores in-frame clones only, minus some. Among approximately 150,000 clones listed, roughly 84% were seen once. V is TRBV28 and J is TRBJ1-1, with 10 bases identical to TRBD1. The clonotype originates from a human donor with acute or convalescent COVID-19. The donor label of this sample is uncertain. Sequencing was performed on peripheral blood. In DNA form, the CDR3 reads TGTGCCAGCAGTGTCGACAGGGGGCTTAGCACTGAAGCTTTCTTT. Translating gives CASSVDRGLSTEAFF.